The 28 T cell receptor beta chains below all came from one sample that was sequenced in a study of shared clonotypes between healthy human individuals. The protocol was immunoSEQ multiplex PCR, while the TCRdb copy is restricted to in-frame clones and leaves out a portion. Here the sample spans about 580,000 clones, about 98% being singletons. Naive CD8 populations comprised CD45RO-negative cells positively selected for CCR7, excluding terminally differentiated effector memory CD45RA+ cells. Source material: naive CD8+ T cells sorted from blood. These TCRs come from a man between 25 and 39 years old in good health.

The chain carries TRBV23-1 and TRBJ2-1; the D gene could be TRBD1 or TRBD2 (5 bases each). TRBV23-1 is an ORF, and what it does is uncertain. Trimming pared 3 bases from V and 3 bases from J, leaving 18 bases between. The length of the CDR3 is 17 residues. The CDR3 loop is CASSQGTDEGYYNEQFF. The CDR3 bases are TGCGCCAGCAGTCAGGGGACCGATGAGGGCTACTACAATGAGCAGTTCTTC.

The V and J genes are TRBV7-9 and TRBJ2-7; maybe TRBD2 (6 bases). CDR1 and CDR2 from the germline V gene are SEHNR and FQNEAQ (reference sequence). The CDR3 sequence is 13 residues long. V was cut by 4 bases and J by 3 bases, with 10 bases left in between. This CDR3 is CASSYGTLYEQYF. CDR3 in DNA: TGTGCCAGCAGCTACGGGACTCTCTACGAGCAGTACTTC.

This rearrangement joins TRBV6-5 to TRBJ1-2; a weak D match, TRBD1 (6 bases). The CDR3 length is 14 residues. Germline V CDR1 and CDR2: MNHEY, SVGAGI. Trimming left V 6 bases short and J 5 bases short, with 16 bases between. The CDR3 sequence is CASSTDSWRYGYTF. CDR3 DNA: TGTGCCAGCAGCACGGACAGTTGGAGGTATGGCTACACCTTC.

The gene calls are TRBV2 and TRBJ2-2; 9 bases match TRBD1. The V gene end was trimmed by 7 bases and the J gene end by 6 bases; junction bases not matched to a gene: 9. Germline CDR1 SNHLY, CDR2 FYNNEI. The CDR3 is 15 amino acids. CDR3 amino acids: CASTRGQGRAGELFF. CDR3 nucleotides: TGTGCCAGCACCCGAGGACAGGGGAGGGCCGGGGAGCTGTTTTTT.

As regards this clone: Other DNA variants within this sample encode the same CDR3. This chain connects TRBV7-9 to TRBJ2-7; TRBD1 matches at 9 bases. Germline lookup yields CDR1 SEHNR and CDR2 FQNEAQ (reference sequence). This CDR3 has 15 amino acids. Trimming removed 2 bases from V and 3 bases from J; junction bases left unmatched: 5. CDR3 sequence reads: CASSLPGQGFYEQYF. The CDR3 coding sequence is TGTGCCAGCAGCTTACCGGGACAGGGTTTCTACGAGCAGTACTTC.

The rearrangement links TRBV9 to TRBJ2-7; D call uncertain. CDR3 size: 13 residues. The V gene lost 1 base and the J gene lost 6 bases, with 11 bases spanning the gap. Per the germline V gene, CDR1 is SGDLS and CDR2 is YYNGEE. In nucleotides, the CDR3 is TGTGCCAGCAGCGTATCAATCTCGGGCGAGCAGTACTTC. It translates to CASSVSISGEQYF.

This rearrangement joins TRBV27 to TRBJ2-7; D is ambiguous. The CDR3 totals 15 residues. In germline, CDR1 is MNHEY, CDR2 SMNVEV (reference sequence). V shed 5 bases and J shed 3 bases, with 17 bases lying between them. The CDR3 loop reads CASSPTARAFYEQYF. The CDR3 DNA reads TGTGCCAGCAGTCCTACCGCCCGTGCTTTCTACGAGCAGTACTTC.

The chain uses TRBV5-4 and TRBJ2-7; no definite D call. The CDR3 is made up of 13 amino acids. Trimming removed 1 base at V and 1 base at J, with 6 bases between. The germline CDR1 and CDR2 sequences are SGHNT and YYREEE (reference sequence). Here the CDR3 reads CASSLTASYEQYF. The CDR3, as DNA: TGTGCCAGCAGCTTGACAGCTTCCTACGAGCAGTACTTC.

This chain links TRBV28 with TRBJ1-5; D remains ambiguous. CDR1 MDHEN and CDR2 SYDVKM come from the germline V gene. CDR3 length: 15 residues. V was shortened by 4 bases and J by 5 bases, with 15 bases between the two germline ends. The CDR3 DNA follows: TGTGCCAGCAGTTGGGGTAGGGCCCGAGATCAGCCCCAGCATTTT. Translated: CASSWGRARDQPQHF.

The CDR3, as DNA: TGCAGCGTTGAAGATCGTTGGACTAGCGGGAGGCAAAGCACAGATACGCAGTATTTT. It yields the protein CSVEDRWTSGRQSTDTQYF. The rearrangement joins TRBV29-1 to TRBJ2-3; 14 positions agree with TRBD2. J gave up 0 bases and V 0 bases, and 8 bases lay outside the gene matches. Germline CDR1 SQVTM, CDR2 ANQGSEA. CDR3 size: 19 residues.

As to this clone: Other DNA sequences from this sample encode an identical CDR3 as well. The V gene is TRBV27, the J gene TRBJ1-1, with a weak D call TRBD1 (5 bases). There are 13 residues in the CDR3. Germline loops: CDR1 MNHEY, CDR2 SMNVEV (reference sequence). The ends were cut back, 3 bases at V and 0 bases at J, with 5 bases in the middle. The CDR3 DNA sequence: TGTGCCAGCAGTTTCAGGGTGAACACTGAAGCTTTCTTT. It translates to CASSFRVNTEAFF.

The gene calls are TRBV14 and TRBJ2-1; 9 bases match TRBD2. With V trimmed by 6 bases and J by 8 bases, 29 bases remained unmatched. Germline V gene data show CDR1 as SGHDN and CDR2 as FVKESK. The CDR3 extends over 21 amino acids. The CDR3 loop is CASSGGYQQSVSGRGTHEQFF. CDR3 nucleotide sequence: TGTGCCAGCAGTGGGGGATACCAACAATCGGTTAGCGGGAGAGGGACGCATGAGCAGTTCTTC.

The J gene is TRBJ2-6, the V gene TRBV29-1, with 9 bases aligning to TRBD1. CDR3 length: 16 residues. Germline trimming cut 4 bases from V and 1 base from J; bases unmatched to any gene: 5. The germline gives CDR1 SQVTM, CDR2 ANQGSEA. CDR3 in DNA: TGCAGCGTTGGGGACAGGGTCGGGTCTGGGGCCAACGTCCTGACTTTC. Translated, it gives CSVGDRVGSGANVLTF.

V and J are TRBV7-9 and TRBJ1-3; tentatively, D is TRBD1 (6 bases). The CDR3 is made up of 16 amino acids. CDR1 is SEHNR and CDR2 is FQNEAQ in the germline V gene (reference sequence). V shed 5 bases and J shed 0 bases, with 14 bases lying between them. CDR3 amino acids: CASSLRTAVSGNTIYF. The CDR3 DNA is TGTGCCAGCAGCCTCCGGACAGCAGTCTCTGGAAACACCATATATTTT.

The chain combines TRBV29-1 with TRBJ2-1; a possible D gene is TRBD2 (5 bases). The germline V gene encodes CDR1 SQVTM and CDR2 ANQGSEA. This CDR3 region has 15 residues. The ends were cut back, 8 bases at V and 2 bases at J, with 19 bases in the middle. CDR3 bases: TGCAGCTTGAGGCGGGTGGGGTTGGCCTACAATGAGCAGTTCTTC. As protein: CSLRRVGLAYNEQFF.

The rearrangement uses TRBV4-1 and TRBJ2-7, with a possible D match to TRBD1 (6 bases). CDR3 length: 13 residues. CDR1 is MGHRA, CDR2 YSYEKL, per germline. Trimming cost V 5 bases and J 4 bases, with 12 bases left between them. CDR3 sequence (DNA): TGCGCCAGCAGCGGGCAGGGGAAATACGAGCAGTACTTC. As protein: CASSGQGKYEQYF.

This clone occurred once. The rearrangement joins TRBV9 to TRBJ2-7; 8 positions match TRBD2. Germline lookup yields CDR1 SGDLS and CDR2 YYNGEE. V gave up 4 bases and J gave up 4 bases; unmatched junction bases: 10. The CDR3 runs to 15 residues. CDR3: CASSTTSGGLYEQYF. The CDR3 DNA sequence: TGTGCCAGCAGCACCACTAGCGGAGGTTTATACGAGCAGTACTTC.

The genes are TRBV6-1 and TRBJ2-1; D gene uncertain. The CDR3 has 15 residues. Germline V CDR1 and CDR2: MNHNS, SASEGT. Trimming took 8 bases from V and 8 from J, leaving 22 bases between them. CDR3 bases: TGTGCCAGCGGCCCCGAGCTCGCGGTAGGCGATGAGCAGTTCTTC. Translation: CASGPELAVGDEQFF.

The chain uses TRBV6-6 and TRBJ1-5; TRBD1 agrees at 7 bases. This CDR3 is 16 amino acids long. V trimming: 6 bases; J trimming: 4 bases; junction bases outside the gene matches: 12. Germline V gives CDR1 MNHNY, CDR2 SVGAGI (reference sequence). The CDR3 here is CASRSRTGDRNQPQHF. The CDR3 DNA follows: TGTGCCAGCAGATCTCGTACAGGGGATCGTAATCAGCCCCAGCATTTT.

This chain links TRBV9 with TRBJ2-3; D not certain. There are 13 residues in the CDR3. Per the germline V gene, CDR1 is SGDLS and CDR2 is YYNGEE. The V end was cut by 3 bases, the J end by 7 bases, with 12 bases between. The CDR3 loop reads CASSGRVLNTQYF. The DNA of the CDR3 is TGTGCCAGCAGCGGTCGAGTCCTCAATACGCAGTATTTT. The variable domain in full, with the rest retrieved from reference TRBV9 and TRBJ2-3, is DSGVTQTPKHLITATGQRVTLRCSPRSGDLSVYWYQQSLDQGLQFLIQYYNGEERAKGNILERFSAQQFPDLHSELNLSSLELGDSALYFCASSGRVLNTQYFGPGTRLTVL.

A remark on this clone: Additional DNA sequences in this sample encode the identical CDR3. This chain links TRBV6-6 with TRBJ1-5; D unclear. With 2 bases removed from V and 0 bases from J, the gap between germline ends came to 2 bases. The CDR3 length is 13 residues. The germline V gene encodes CDR1 MNHNY and CDR2 SVGAGI (reference sequence). The CDR3 loop reads CASSYGSNQPQHF. The CDR3 DNA is TGTGCCAGCAGTTACGGTAGCAATCAGCCCCAGCATTTT.

The rearrangement uses TRBV27 and TRBJ2-1; D gene uncertain. Germline CDR1 is MNHEY and CDR2 is SMNVEV (reference sequence). The CDR3 runs to 16 residues. V gave up 3 bases and J gave up 0 bases, with 12 bases separating them. The CDR3 protein is CASSFRLGSSYNEQFF. The CDR3 nucleotides are TGTGCCAGCAGTTTTCGACTGGGAAGCTCCTACAATGAGCAGTTCTTC.

This clone was seen only once. The V gene is TRBV30, the J gene TRBJ2-7; the match to TRBD1 covers 9 bases. The CDR3 runs 16 residues. Germline values: CDR1 GTSNPN, CDR2 SVGIG (reference sequence). The junction had 11 bases not matched to a gene; V was cut back by 0 bases and J by 5 bases. CDR3 bases: TGTGCCTGGAGTGTAGCTGAGGACAGGGGCAAGGACGAGCAGTACTTC. This codes for CAWSVAEDRGKDEQYF.

The chain carries TRBV5-8 and TRBJ1-2; D is uncertain. Per germline, CDR1 SGHTS and CDR2 YDEGEE. The CDR3 has 19 residues. V was pared by 0 bases and J by 3 bases, with 24 bases between. The CDR3 sequence is CASSLGSERTLPVYYGYTF. In DNA, the CDR3 is TGTGCCAGCAGCTTGGGCAGTGAGCGGACCCTCCCCGTATACTATGGCTACACCTTC.

The chain couples TRBV19 to TRBJ2-7; D might be TRBD1 (6 bases). The CDR3 totals 14 residues. Germline lookup yields CDR1 LNHDA and CDR2 SQIVND (reference sequence). The germline V and J ends were trimmed by 7 bases and 2 bases, with 15 bases remaining between them. The CDR3 DNA is TGTGCCAGTATCCCGGGACACCTAACCTACGAGCAGTACTTC. It yields the protein CASIPGHLTYEQYF.

The chain employs TRBV5-1 and TRBJ1-1; D ambiguous. Germline CDR1 is SGHRS and CDR2 is YFSETQ. CDR3 size: 14 residues. Trimming removed 4 bases from V and 4 bases from J, with 14 bases in between. CDR3 sequence reads: CASSPAFRSTEAFF. CDR3 DNA: TGCGCCAGCAGCCCGGCCTTCAGGTCCACTGAAGCTTTCTTT.

V gene TRBV11-2 combines with J gene TRBJ2-1, with 8 positions matching TRBD2. In germline, CDR1 is SGHAT, CDR2 FQNNGV. V dropped 2 bases and J dropped 8; count of bases not matched to a gene: 8. There are 15 residues in the CDR3. In DNA form, the CDR3 reads TGTGCCAGCAGCTTATATCAGCGGGAGTACGATGAGCAGTTCTTC. This encodes CASSLYQREYDEQFF.

The rearrangement uses TRBV28 and TRBJ2-7; tentative D call: TRBD2 (6 bases). This CDR3 is built from 15 residues. V dropped 1 base and J dropped 3 bases, with 13 bases sitting between them. Germline-derived CDR1 and CDR2 are MDHEN and SYDVKM. CDR3 residues: CASSLSVAAVYEQYF. The CDR3 coding sequence is TGTGCCAGCAGTTTATCGGTAGCGGCGGTCTACGAGCAGTACTTC. Based on the CDR3 plus reference TRBV28 and TRBJ2-7, the full variable domain is DVKVTQSSRYLVKRTGEKVFLECVQDMDHENMFWYRQDPGLGLRLIYFSYDVKMKEKGDIPEGYSVSREKKERFSLILESASTNQTSMYLCASSLSVAAVYEQYFGPGTRLTVT.